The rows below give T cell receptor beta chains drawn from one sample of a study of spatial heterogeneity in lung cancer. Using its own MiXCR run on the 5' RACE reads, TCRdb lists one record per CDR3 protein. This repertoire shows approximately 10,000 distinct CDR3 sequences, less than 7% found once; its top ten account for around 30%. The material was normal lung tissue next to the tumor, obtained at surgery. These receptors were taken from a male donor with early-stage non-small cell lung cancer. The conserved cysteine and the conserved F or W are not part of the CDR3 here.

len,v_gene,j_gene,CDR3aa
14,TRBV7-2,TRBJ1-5,ASSLFMDTSNQPQH
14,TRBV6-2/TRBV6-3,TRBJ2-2,ASSWDKGTYTGELF
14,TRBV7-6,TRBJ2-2,ASRTSGGAGTGELF
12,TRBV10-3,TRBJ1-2,AISETWTGVGYT
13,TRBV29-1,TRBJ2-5,SVGTGGATEETQY
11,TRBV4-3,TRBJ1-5,ASSQDFQQPQH
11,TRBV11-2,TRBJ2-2,ASSLQNTGELF
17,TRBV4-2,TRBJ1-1,ASSQNPPGQSGVNTEAF
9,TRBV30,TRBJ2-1,AWSWGVEQF
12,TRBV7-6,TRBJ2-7,ASSKRPAAGEQY
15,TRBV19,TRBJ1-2,ASSISGQPNLNYGYT
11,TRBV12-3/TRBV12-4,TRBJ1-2,ASSLEGAVGYT
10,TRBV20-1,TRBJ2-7,SARTGHYEQY
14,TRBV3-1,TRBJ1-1,ASSQEGDVRNTEAF
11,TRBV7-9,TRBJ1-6,ASSWRMGSPLH
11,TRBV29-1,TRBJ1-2,SAADGAGYGYT
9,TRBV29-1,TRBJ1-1,SGAMNTEAF
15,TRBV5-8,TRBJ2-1,ASSWKRDSGSYNEQF
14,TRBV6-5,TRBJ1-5,ASSPGTGNFNQPQH
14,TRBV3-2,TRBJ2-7,ASSQDRRSEAYEQY
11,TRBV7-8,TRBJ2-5,ASSSGLKETQY
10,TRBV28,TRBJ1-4,ASSSNGGKLF
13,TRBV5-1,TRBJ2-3,ASSLGQGSTDTQY
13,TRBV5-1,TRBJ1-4,ASSVRTGSNEKLF
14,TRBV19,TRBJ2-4,ASSPRLAGEKNIQY
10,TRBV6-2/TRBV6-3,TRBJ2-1,ASSYSRTSLL
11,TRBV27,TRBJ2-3,ASSFLCTDTQY
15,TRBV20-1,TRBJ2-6,SASNLVAGTGANVLT
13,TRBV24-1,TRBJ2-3,ATSGRTEDTDTQY
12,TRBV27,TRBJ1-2,ASSLQGANYGYT
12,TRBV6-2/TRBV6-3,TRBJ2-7,ASREPTGAGEQY
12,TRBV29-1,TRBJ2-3,SVERAGEADTQY
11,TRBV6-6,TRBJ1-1,ASSLQGWGEAF
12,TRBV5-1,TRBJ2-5,ASSLVGHQETQY
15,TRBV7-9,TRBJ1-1,ASSLGGPGTGNTEAF
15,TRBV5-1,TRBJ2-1,ASSSYRSGSSYNEQF
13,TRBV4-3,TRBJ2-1,ASSQSSGSYNEQF
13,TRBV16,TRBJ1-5,ASSQSPQYNQPQH
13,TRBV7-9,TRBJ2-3,ASRKAGGGTDTQY
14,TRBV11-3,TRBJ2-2,ASSLGVNANTGELF
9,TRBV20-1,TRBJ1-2,SAGQDYGYT
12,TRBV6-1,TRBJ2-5,ASSGWTGEETQY
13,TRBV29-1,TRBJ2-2,SVEGTGVNTGELF
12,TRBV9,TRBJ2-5,ASSPQLSAGTQY
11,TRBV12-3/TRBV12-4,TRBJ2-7,ASSLNRGGEQY
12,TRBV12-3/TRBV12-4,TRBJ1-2,ASSFSTGNYGYT
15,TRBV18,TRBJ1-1,ASSQLGQWEMNTEAF
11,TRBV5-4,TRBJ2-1,ASSLEGLDEQF
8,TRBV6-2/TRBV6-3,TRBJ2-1,ASREREQF
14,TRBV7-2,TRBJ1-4,ASSPRGEGAREKLF
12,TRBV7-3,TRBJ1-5,ASSLARGRRPQH
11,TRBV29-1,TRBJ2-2,SVEGLHHGELF
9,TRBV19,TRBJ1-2,ASRVGHGYT
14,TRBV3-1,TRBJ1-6,ASSLQGGSYNSPLH
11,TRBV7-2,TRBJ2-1,ASSLVWQGEQF
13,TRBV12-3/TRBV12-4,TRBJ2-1,ASSTSGISGNEQF